One T cell receptor beta chain is described in this entry. The target antigen is unknown. The record originates from a study of cytomegalovirus exposure and HLA in healthy donors. Only in-frame clones appear in the TCRdb table, and some are missing; sequencing was by immunoSEQ multiplex PCR. The repertoire holds about 180,000 clones, with about 85% as singletons. Whole-study findings and limits: It was 150 to 200 TCR beta chains that were listed as cytomegalovirus-associated. High specificity and sensitivity for cytomegalovirus status were reported for the classifier.

This CDR3 has 17 amino acids. The junction had 3 bases not matched to a gene; V was cut back by 0 bases and J by 1 base. Per the germline V gene, CDR1 is SGDLS and CDR2 is YYNGEE. The receptor was isolated from a man between 18 and 35 years old in good health and CMV-seropositive. The gene calls are TRBV9 and TRBJ2-2; 10 bases fit TRBD2. The sequencing input was PBMCs. The CDR3, as DNA: TGTGCCAGCAGCGTAGACCGACTAGCGGGGAACACCGGGGAGCTGTTTTTT. Protein product: CASSVDRLAGNTGELFF.